The 6 T cell receptor beta chains in this list originate from one sample, sequenced in a study of T cell responses to AZD1222 COVID-19 vaccine. Produced via immunoSEQ multiplex PCR; TCRdb's table is partial and in-frame only. The sample has over 130,000 clones. Sequenced: peripheral blood. Source of these receptors: an adult in good health.

Comment on this clone: Other DNA sequences from this sample encode an identical CDR3 as well. The gene calls are TRBV6-5 and TRBJ1-1; D gene uncertain. CDR1 MNHEY and CDR2 SVGAGI come from the germline V gene. This CDR3 comprises 13 residues. V was cut by 0 bases and J by 1 base, with 3 bases left in between. The CDR3 spells CASSYSQNTEAFF. CDR3 sequence (DNA): TGTGCCAGCAGTTACTCCCAGAACACTGAAGCTTTCTTT.

The J gene is TRBJ2-1, the V gene TRBV10-1, with 10 bases lining up with TRBD2. CDR1 and CDR2 (germline): WNHNN, SYGVQD (reference sequence). The length of the CDR3 is 15 residues. V shed 3 bases, J shed 3 bases, and the junction held 2 bases outside the gene matches. This CDR3 is CASSDPSGGYNEQFF. CDR3 sequence (DNA): TGCGCCAGCAGTGACCCTAGCGGGGGCTACAATGAGCAGTTCTTC.

The rearrangement links TRBV6-5 to TRBJ1-5; 8 positions match TRBD1. The CDR3 is 15 amino acids. Germline lookup yields CDR1 MNHEY and CDR2 SVGAGI. Trimming removed 5 bases from V and 3 bases from J; junction bases left unmatched: 6. CDR3 DNA sequence: TGTGCCAGCAGTCGCTACAGGGGGTTCAATCAGCCCCAGCATTTT. Amino acids: CASSRYRGFNQPQHF.

The chain couples TRBV28 to TRBJ1-6; perhaps TRBD1 as D (6 bases). Trimming stripped 5 bases from V and 5 bases from J, with 10 bases between. This CDR3 is 14 amino acids long. In germline, CDR1 is MDHEN, CDR2 SYDVKM. CDR3 amino acids: CASSLQGNNSPLHF. CDR3 DNA sequence: TGTGCCAGCAGTCTACAGGGAAATAATTCACCCCTCCACTTT.

CDR3 residues: CASRKQGAREKLFF. The CDR3 DNA reads TGTGCCAGCAGGAAACAGGGGGCGCGCGAAAAACTGTTTTTT. The chain has TRBV28 and TRBJ1-4; 9 bases agree with TRBD1. Germline CDR1 is MDHEN and CDR2 is SYDVKM. This CDR3 has 14 amino acids. V lost 6 bases, J lost 8 bases, and 7 bases stayed unmatched.

The rearrangement joins TRBV2 to TRBJ2-7, with TRBD1 matching 9 bases. Germline values: CDR1 SNHLY, CDR2 FYNNEI. The junction had 7 bases not matched to a gene; V was cut back by 5 bases and J by 2 bases. The CDR3 contains 15 residues. CDR3 residues: CASSPGQGSTYEQYF. Here the CDR3 DNA reads TGTGCCAGCAGTCCGGGACAGGGTTCCACCTACGAGCAGTACTTC.